The 31 T cell receptor beta chains below all came from one sample that was sequenced in a study of T cell repertoires in cytomegalovirus infection. For these TCRs, the target antigens are not known. From the reads, TCRdb called clonotypes with MiXCR, one entry per CDR3 protein. Of roughly 920,000 distinct CDR3 sequences detected, about a third appear once; the ten largest clones hold 11% to 15%. The source material was cultured CD8+ T cells from PBMCs, sampled from culture after CMV antigen stimulation. The receptor source for this set is a human donor in good health (CMV status not recorded). Some clones in this sample may be carry-over from other donors' samples.

This clonotype was detected ten times or more. This chain uses TRBV6-1 with TRBJ1-5; 7 bases are shared with TRBD1. Germline CDR1 and CDR2: MNHNS and SASEGT. V gave up 7 bases and J gave up 2 bases; unmatched junction bases: 11. This CDR3 region has 16 residues. CDR3 loop: CASTLQYRGRNQPQHF. The CDR3 DNA is TGTGCCAGCACCCTACAATATAGGGGGCGCAATCAGCCCCAGCATTTT.

This clonotype was recorded many times. This chain links TRBV7-8 with TRBJ2-3; TRBD2 matches at 7 bases. J lost 1 base, V lost 7 bases, and 8 bases had no gene match. CDR1 and CDR2 (germline): SGHVS, FQNEAQ. The CDR3 consists of 15 residues. CDR3 coding DNA: TGTGCCAGCACCATAGGGGCGGGGGGCACAGATACGCAGTATTTT. Translation: CASTIGAGGTDTQYF.

Concerning this clonotype itself: A much larger clone lies a single base off, so this may be a read error. The rearrangement uses TRBV12-3 or TRBV12-4 and TRBJ1-1; 7 nucleotides line up with TRBD1. This CDR3 contains 14 residues. CDR3 DNA: TGTGCCAGCAGTACGTCAACAGGGGCCACTGAAGCTTCCTTT. Translating it yields CASSTSTGATEASF.

The chain has TRBV15 and TRBJ1-5, with no clear D. Germline loops: CDR1 LNHNV, CDR2 YYDKDF (reference sequence). The CDR3 covers 16 residues. With 3 bases removed from V and 4 bases from J, the gap between germline ends came to 16 bases. CDR3 in DNA: TGTGCCACCAGCAGTCAGGATACGGCTGGGAATCAGCCCCAGCATTTT. Amino acid sequence: CATSSQDTAGNQPQHF.

This clonotype has only a few counts. The J gene is TRBJ1-1, the V gene TRBV25-1; D gene uncertain. Germline V gene sequence: CDR1 MGHDK, CDR2 SYGVNS. The CDR3 contains 12 residues. The germline V and J ends were trimmed by 6 bases and 3 bases, with 8 bases remaining between them. The CDR3 sequence is CASREGDTEAFF. For the CDR3, the DNA is TGTGCCAGCAGAGAGGGTGACACTGAAGCTTTCTTT.

This chain uses TRBV4-1 with TRBJ2-1, with D possibly being TRBD1 or TRBD2 (5 bases each). Trimming pared 4 bases from V and 10 bases from J, leaving 11 bases between. Germline V gene sequence: CDR1 MGHRA, CDR2 YSYEKL. The CDR3 covers 12 residues. CDR3 DNA: TGCGCCAGCAGCCCTCCGGGACGCGAGCAGTTCTTC. Protein product: CASSPPGREQFF.

This clonotype was counted at least ten times. The chain links TRBV7-9 to TRBJ1-1, with D possibly matching TRBD1 (6 bases). The V end lost 5 bases, the J end lost 3 bases, and 10 bases lay between the germline ends. CDR1 is SEHNR and CDR2 is FQNEAQ in the germline V gene (reference sequence). CDR3 length: 13 residues. CDR3 loop: CASSPEGDTEAFF. In DNA form, the CDR3 reads TGTGCCAGCAGCCCCGAGGGGGACACTGAAGCTTTCTTT.

J is TRBJ1-1 and V is TRBV11-2, with D perhaps matching TRBD1 (6 bases). CDR1 SGHAT and CDR2 FQNNGV come from the germline V gene. Trimming cost V 5 bases and J 7 bases, with 11 bases left between them. CDR3 length equals 12 residues. The CDR3 region is CASSRTGFEAFF. The CDR3, as DNA: TGTGCCAGCAGCCGAACAGGGTTTGAAGCTTTCTTT.

The table lists this clonotype with many counts. The chain employs TRBV7-2 and TRBJ2-1; a weak D match, TRBD2 (6 bases). Germline CDR1 is SGHTA and CDR2 is FQGNSA. V lost 1 base, J lost 3 bases, and 16 bases lay in between. This CDR3 comprises 17 residues. The CDR3 sequence: CASSLVSAGTRYNEQFF. CDR3 DNA: TGTGCCAGCAGCTTAGTCTCCGCCGGGACTCGCTACAATGAGCAGTTCTTC.

This clonotype was picked up a small number of times. The chain recombines TRBV6-5 with TRBJ1-1; D is perhaps TRBD1 (5 bases). This CDR3 has 15 residues. The V gene's germline CDR1 is MNHEY and CDR2 SVGAGI. Trimming took off 0 bases at V and 0 bases at J, with 8 bases between the two ends. The CDR3 DNA follows: TGTGCCAGCAGTTACTCGCAGGGATTGAACACTGAAGCTTTCTTT. It codes for CASSYSQGLNTEAFF.

This clonotype came up many times. This chain joins TRBV7-8 and TRBJ2-2, with a tentative D call TRBD2 (6 bases). This CDR3 has 19 residues. The V gene lost 2 bases and the J gene lost 3 bases, with 22 bases spanning the gap. Germline CDR1 SGHVS, CDR2 FQNEAQ. The CDR3 reads CASSLFPRDFRADTGELFF. DNA of the CDR3: TGTGCCAGCAGCTTATTCCCCCGGGACTTTCGGGCGGACACCGGGGAGCTGTTTTTT. Using reference TRBV7-8 and TRBJ2-2 for the parts outside the CDR3, the full variable domain is GAGVSQSPRYKVAKRGQDVALRCDPISGHVSLFWYQQALGQGPEFLTYFQNEAQLDKSGLPSDRFFAERPEGSVSTLKIQRTQQEDSAVYLCASSLFPRDFRADTGELFFGEGSRLTVL.

This clonotype was observed a few times. At one of its ends the junction is not consistent with the germline gene, which may arise from a read error. V and J are TRBV6-6 and TRBJ2-7; D ambiguous. The germline gives CDR1 MNHNY, CDR2 SVGAGI (reference sequence). The CDR3 spans 10 residues. CDR3: CASRYYEQYF. The CDR3 DNA reads TGTGCCAGCAGGTACTACGAGCAGTACTTC.

The chain recombines TRBV5-4 with TRBJ2-3, with TRBD2 identical over 13 bases. Germline assignment: CDR1 SGHNT and CDR2 YYREEE (reference sequence). V lost 3 bases to trimming and J lost 5 bases; unmatched junction nucleotides: 6. The CDR3 sequence is 16 residues long. The DNA for the CDR3 is TGTGCCAGCAGCTCCCTGACTAGCGGGGGGCAAGATACGCAGTATTTT. It codes for CASSSLTSGGQDTQYF.

The CDR3 region has the DNA TGTGCCAGCAGCCAAGAGGACGGGCTGATGTTTAGCACAGATACGCAGTATTTT. Protein sequence: CASSQEDGLMFSTDTQYF. The V call is TRBV4-2, the J call TRBJ2-3; D gene unclear. V dropped 0 bases and J dropped 0 bases, with 16 bases sitting between them. Germline lookup yields CDR1 LGHNA and CDR2 YNFKEQ. The CDR3 has 18 residues.

The rearrangement joins TRBV12-3 or TRBV12-4 to TRBJ2-2, with 10 nucleotides matching TRBD2. After removal of 6 bases from V and 6 bases from J, the junction contained 4 bases not matched to a gene. The CDR3 is 14 amino acids. The CDR3 reads CASRGGTSAGELFF. In DNA, the CDR3 is TGTGCCAGCAGAGGCGGGACTAGCGCCGGGGAGCTGTTTTTT.

The chain couples TRBV6-6 to TRBJ1-1; TRBD1 agrees at 9 bases. This CDR3 is built from 14 residues. V gave up 6 bases and J gave up 5 bases; unmatched junction bases: 7. Per germline, CDR1 MNHNY and CDR2 SVGAGI (reference sequence). The CDR3 loop reads CASRPDRGETEAFF. The CDR3 DNA reads as TGTGCCAGCAGGCCGGACAGGGGAGAAACTGAAGCTTTCTTT.

This clonotype was observed many times. One base away lies a much larger clone, so this may be a sequencing read error. The chain is built from TRBV7-9 and TRBJ1-1; TRBD1 might be the D (5 bases). Per the germline V gene, CDR1 is SEHNR and CDR2 is FQNEAQ (reference sequence). The CDR3 covers 13 residues. V dropped 5 bases and J dropped 1 base, with 8 bases sitting between them. CDR3 in amino acids: CASSVTGNTEAFF. CDR3 sequence (DNA): TGTGCCAGCAGCGTAACAGGGAACACTGAAGCTTTCTTT.

The chain carries TRBV5-6 and TRBJ2-2, with 7 bases matching TRBD1. Per germline, CDR1 SGHDT and CDR2 YYEEEE. The CDR3 runs to 17 residues. Germline trimming cut 3 bases from V and 1 base from J; bases unmatched to any gene: 9. Written as DNA, the CDR3 is TGTGCCAGCAGCTATCGGACTTGGACAGGGAACACCGGGGAGCTGTTTTTT. Translated, it gives CASSYRTWTGNTGELFF.

The chain is built from TRBV9 and TRBJ2-1; 9 positions agree with TRBD1. V shed 3 bases, J shed 3 bases, and the junction held 1 base outside the gene matches. Looked up from germline, CDR1 is SGDLS and CDR2 is YYNGEE. CDR3 length equals 14 residues. The CDR3 DNA sequence: TGTGCCAGCAGCGCGACAGGGGGCTACAATGAGCAGTTCTTC. The encoded protein is CASSATGGYNEQFF.

This clonotype has ten or more counts. The V gene is TRBV7-3, the J gene TRBJ2-3; D remains ambiguous. V lost 3 bases and J 2 bases, leaving 6 bases between the germline ends. CDR1 and CDR2 from the germline V gene are SGHTA and FQGTGA. The CDR3 contains 13 residues. The CDR3 is CASSFWATDTQYF. The CDR3, as DNA: TGTGCCAGCAGCTTCTGGGCCACAGATACGCAGTATTTT.

This clonotype appeared a few times. The V call is TRBV20-1, the J call TRBJ2-7; 10 bases fit TRBD2. This CDR3 comprises 14 residues. Germline-derived CDR1 and CDR2 are DFQATT and SNEGSKA (reference sequence). Trimming removed 1 base from V and 7 bases from J; junction bases left unmatched: 7. CDR3: CSARVQRGGREQYF. The CDR3 bases are TGCAGTGCTAGAGTCCAGCGGGGGGGCCGGGAGCAGTACTTC.

This clonotype was seen at least ten times. This rearrangement joins TRBV12-3 or TRBV12-4 to TRBJ1-1; D gene ambiguous. The CDR3 spans 14 residues. V lost 1 base and J 7 bases, leaving 13 bases between the germline ends. CDR3: CASSLESGRGEAFF. The CDR3 nucleotides are TGTGCCAGCAGTTTAGAGTCTGGGCGCGGTGAAGCTTTCTTT.

This chain connects TRBV6-1 to TRBJ2-3; D may be TRBD2 (6 bases). The V and J ends lost 5 bases and 2 bases respectively, with 14 bases between them. Per germline, CDR1 MNHNS and CDR2 SASEGT. This CDR3 comprises 15 residues. CDR3 in DNA: TGTGCCAGCAGTAAAACTAGCTCGGACACAGATACGCAGTATTTT. Translating gives CASSKTSSDTDTQYF.

This chain uses TRBV3-1 with TRBJ2-1; D is undetermined. Germline CDR1 is LGHDT and CDR2 is YNNKEL (reference sequence). CDR3 length: 14 residues. Trimming stripped 5 bases from V and 4 bases from J, with 12 bases between. In DNA, the CDR3 is TGTGCCAGCAGCTCCGACACCTCATACAATGAGCAGTTCTTC. Protein: CASSSDTSYNEQFF.

The chain recombines TRBV27 with TRBJ2-2; 10 bases map to TRBD2. With V trimmed by 5 bases and J by 0 bases, 3 bases remained unmatched. The length of the CDR3 is 16 residues. Germline lookup yields CDR1 MNHEY and CDR2 SMNVEV (reference sequence). The CDR3 is CASSTLAGANTGELFF. CDR3 bases: TGTGCCAGCAGTACCCTAGCGGGGGCGAACACCGGGGAGCTGTTTTTT.

This clonotype was found a few times. This chain joins TRBV6-6 and TRBJ2-4, with 8 bases matching TRBD2. This CDR3 is 18 amino acids long. Germline V CDR1 and CDR2: MNHNY, SVGAGI (reference sequence). The V segment lost 7 bases and the J segment 0 bases; nucleotides outside the gene matches: 14. As DNA, the CDR3 is TGTGCCAGCACCCTACTAGCGGCGATCCCCTTAGCCAAAAACATTCAGTACTTC. It translates to CASTLLAAIPLAKNIQYF.

V gene TRBV4-1 combines with J gene TRBJ1-2, with 11 bases fitting TRBD1. This CDR3 is 15 amino acids long. V was clipped by 4 bases and J by 6 bases; unmatched bases: 7. The V gene's germline CDR1 is MGHRA and CDR2 YSYEKL. This CDR3 is CASSRGRGQGDGYTF. Here the CDR3 DNA reads TGCGCCAGCAGCCGCGGCAGGGGACAGGGGGATGGCTACACCTTC.

The V gene is TRBV27, the J gene TRBJ1-1; TRBD1 might be the D (5 bases). The CDR3 totals 15 residues. Germline-derived CDR1 and CDR2 are MNHEY and SMNVEV (reference sequence). The V and J ends lost 2 bases and 5 bases respectively, with 15 bases between them. CDR3 residues: CASSLGYLGETEAFF. CDR3 in DNA: TGTGCCAGCAGTTTAGGGTATTTGGGGGAAACTGAAGCTTTCTTT.

This clonotype has more than one count but fewer than ten. The rearrangement links TRBV6-1 to TRBJ2-4; TRBD2 matches at 9 bases. This CDR3 region has 17 residues. Germline V gene sequence: CDR1 MNHNS, CDR2 SASEGT. V trimming: 2 bases; J trimming: 4 bases; junction bases outside the gene matches: 9. The CDR3 is CASSERGAGGPKNIQYF. The CDR3 DNA reads TGTGCCAGCAGTGAACGAGGGGCGGGGGGGCCTAAAAACATTCAGTACTTC.

The CDR3 region has the DNA TGTGCCAGCAGTTTCGTCTTCGCAGGCCCCGATGCTAGCTACACCTTC. It codes for CASSFVFAGPDASYTF. This chain links TRBV12-3 or TRBV12-4 with TRBJ1-2; D is ambiguous. Trimming shortened V by 3 bases and J by 9 bases, and 23 bases separated the two germline ends. The CDR3 totals 16 residues.

The CDR3 sequence: CASTIRDRAADTQYF. For the CDR3, the DNA is TGTGCCAGCACCATCCGGGACAGGGCGGCAGATACGCAGTATTTT. The rearrangement links TRBV13 to TRBJ2-3; 9 positions match TRBD1. Germline V CDR1 and CDR2: PRHDT, FYEKMQ (reference sequence). The CDR3 is 15 amino acids. Germline trimming cut 7 bases from V and 4 bases from J; bases unmatched to any gene: 9.